These T cell receptor beta chains were read from a single sample in a study of cytomegalovirus exposure and HLA in healthy donors. Sequencing used immunoSEQ multiplex PCR; TCRdb keeps in-frame clones, though not all of them. The sample shows about 60,000 clones, approximately 95% of them seen only once. Material for sequencing was PBMCs. Receptors were obtained from a woman under 30 in good health and CMV-seronegative. Both conserved end residues are part of each CDR3. A D gene is named only where the DNA matches it firmly. Size tells how often a clone was seen (once, few, many) or the class of an expanded clone, and some rows leave it out.

CASSSRRRSYNEQFF | TGTGCCAGCAGTTCGAGGCGGCGCTCATACAATGAGCAGTTCTTC | - | TRBV11-3 | - | TRBJ2-1
CASSDRGTGELFF | TGTGCCAGCAGTGACAGGGGCACCGGGGAGCTGTTTTTT | once | TRBV6-4 | - | TRBJ2-2
CASSSGTGSSYGYTF | TGTGCCAGCAGCTCCGGGACAGGGAGTTCCTATGGCTACACCTTC | - | TRBV7-3 | TRBD1 | TRBJ1-2
CSVDQPGQGGPGNTIYF | TGCAGCGTGGACCAACCGGGACAGGGGGGACCTGGAAACACCATATATTTT | - | TRBV29-1 | TRBD1 | TRBJ1-3
CASSSRDSAYGYTF | TGTGCCAGCAGTTCCCGGGACAGCGCTTATGGCTACACCTTC | - | TRBV27 | TRBD1 | TRBJ1-2
CASSSSPNLADTQYF | TGTGCCAGCAGCTCTAGCCCGAATCTCGCAGATACGCAGTATTTT | once | TRBV5-6 | - | TRBJ2-3
CASSSGQGTVYGYTF | TGTGCCAGCAGTTCGGGACAGGGGACGGTCTATGGCTACACCTTC | - | TRBV6-6 | TRBD1 | TRBJ1-2
CASSQEGRALWKSPLHF | TGTGCCAGCAGCCAAGAAGGGCGGGCGTTATGGAAATCACCCCTCCACTTT | - | TRBV4-2 | - | TRBJ1-6
CASSPRLRDSRLDTQYF | TGTGCCAGCTCACCTCGTCTAAGGGACTCTAGGCTAGATACGCAGTATTTT | - | TRBV18 | - | TRBJ2-3
CASSLRGTGGSQPQHF | TGTGCCAGCAGCTTGCGAGGGACAGGGGGCTCTCAGCCCCAGCATTTT | - | TRBV5-4 | TRBD1 | TRBJ1-5
CASSFPLAGGPGELFF | TGTGCCAGCAGCTTCCCACTAGCGGGGGGCCCCGGGGAGCTGTTTTTT | - | TRBV7-2 | TRBD2 | TRBJ2-2
CAWSGRNREWPDTQYF | TGTGCCTGGAGTGGGAGAAACAGGGAGTGGCCAGATACGCAGTATTTT | - | TRBV30 | - | TRBJ2-3
CASSYTPGTEAFF | TGTGCCAGCAGTTACACCCCAGGGACTGAAGCTTTCTTT | few | TRBV6-5 | - | TRBJ1-1
CASSQVGDSYNEQFF | TGCGCCAGCAGCCAAGTAGGGGACTCCTACAATGAGCAGTTCTTC | - | TRBV4-1 | - | TRBJ2-1
CASRPAGFQETQYF | TGCGCCAGCAGGCCAGCGGGATTCCAAGAGACCCAGTACTTC | once | TRBV5-1 | TRBD2 | TRBJ2-5
CASSTRLAGGTDTQYF | TGCGCCAGCAGCACTAGACTAGCGGGAGGCACAGATACGCAGTATTTT | - | TRBV5-1 | TRBD2 | TRBJ2-3
CATSREAGGPSKMDEKLFF | TGTGCCACCAGCAGAGAGGCAGGGGGCCCGTCAAAGATGGATGAAAAACTGTTTTTT | - | TRBV15 | TRBD1 | TRBJ1-4
CASSGTGGYGYTF | TGTGCCAGCAGCGGGACAGGGGGCTATGGCTACACCTTC | - | TRBV9 | TRBD1 | TRBJ1-2
CASSYGGDRQWETQYF | TGTGCCAGCAGCTACGGAGGGGACAGACAGTGGGAGACCCAGTACTTC | - | TRBV11-3 | - | TRBJ2-5
CARGTGRKLGYTF | TGTGCCAGGGGCACAGGGAGAAAACTTGGCTACACCTTC | - | TRBV6-4 | - | TRBJ1-2
CSVDYNTDTQYF | TGCAGCGTTGATTACAACACAGATACGCAGTATTTT | - | TRBV29-1 | - | TRBJ2-3
CASSEGSGGGTDTQYF | TGCGCCAGCAGTGAGGGATCGGGAGGAGGCACAGATACGCAGTATTTT | - | TRBV10-1 | TRBD2 | TRBJ2-3
CASSQARIPGGELFF | TGCGCCAGCAGCCAAGCTAGAATCCCTGGCGGGGAGCTGTTTTTT | - | TRBV4-3 | - | TRBJ2-2
CASRGGMQETQYF | TGTGCCAGCCGGGGCGGGATGCAAGAGACCCAGTACTTC | - | TRBV13 | - | TRBJ2-5
CASTGQGVETQYF | TGTGCCAGCACCGGCCAGGGTGTGGAGACCCAGTACTTC | - | TRBV27 | - | TRBJ2-5
CASNIQGGSEQFF | TGTGCCAGCAATATCCAGGGTGGCAGTGAGCAGTTCTTC | - | TRBV27 | - | TRBJ2-1
CASSWTSGTTSTDTQYF | TGCGCCAGCAGCTGGACTAGCGGGACAACTAGCACAGATACGCAGTATTTT | - | TRBV5-1 | TRBD2 | TRBJ2-3
CATSRDTTGGSNEKLFF | TGTGCCACCAGCAGAGATACAACAGGGGGCTCGAATGAAAAACTGTTTTTT | few | TRBV15 | TRBD1 | TRBJ1-4
CASSPSQPDTNEKLFF | TGTGCCAGCTCACCATCCCAACCGGACACAAATGAAAAACTGTTTTTT | - | TRBV18 | - | TRBJ1-4